Following are 17 T cell receptor beta chains from one sample sequenced in a study of blood T cells in healthy people across ages. Alongside a J-beta primer mix, a sample-barcoded 5' primer served in a second PCR lasting about 7 to 12 cycles. TCRdb used MiXCR to reprocess the 5' RACE reads, holding one entry per CDR3 protein. Of hundreds of thousands of distinct CDR3 sequences listed, around 52% are singletons. The sample consisted of blood. These receptors were obtained from a woman older than 75 in good health.

In regard to this clonotype: At one of its ends the junction is not consistent with the germline gene, which may arise from a read error. The rearrangement links TRBV2 to TRBJ1-2; a possible D gene is TRBD1 (5 bases). The germline gives CDR1 SNHLY, CDR2 FYNNEI. The CDR3 is made up of 13 amino acids. CDR3 nucleotide sequence: TGTGCCAGCAGTGAAGTCCGTCGGGACGGCTTCACCTTC. It codes for CASSEVRRDGFTF.

V gene TRBV20-1 combines with J gene TRBJ2-5; the match to TRBD1 covers 11 bases. The CDR3 contains 13 residues. Germline V CDR1 and CDR2: DFQATT, SNEGSKA (reference sequence). Losses at the gene ends were 6 bases for V and 4 bases for J; bases not matched to a gene: 4. The CDR3 sequence: CSAQDRGRETQYF. The CDR3 DNA reads TGCAGTGCCCAGGACAGGGGGCGAGAGACCCAGTACTTC.

This clonotype has at least ten counts. The chain carries TRBV28 and TRBJ2-1, with 8 nucleotides matching TRBD2. V dropped 6 bases and J dropped 0; count of bases not matched to a gene: 1. CDR1 is MDHEN and CDR2 is SYDVKM in the germline V gene. The CDR3 consists of 14 residues. CDR3 coding DNA: TGTGCCAGCAGCCGGGGGGGCTCCTACAATGAGCAGTTCTTC. This codes for CASSRGGSYNEQFF.

The gene calls are TRBV7-9 and TRBJ1-4, with a tentative D call TRBD1 (5 bases). CDR1 SEHNR and CDR2 FQNEAQ come from the germline V gene (reference sequence). This CDR3 region has 12 residues. Trimming took 6 bases from V and 10 from J, leaving 12 bases between them. The DNA of the CDR3 is TGTGCCAGCAGGGGAAACCAGGGAAAACTGTTTTTT. Translated, it gives CASRGNQGKLFF.

This clonotype was seen many times. The chain joins TRBV20-1 to TRBJ2-7, with D perhaps TRBD1 (6 bases). CDR1 is DFQATT and CDR2 is SNEGSKA in the germline V gene (reference sequence). Deletions cut 3 bases from V and 0 bases from J, with 15 bases between. The CDR3 runs 15 residues. CDR3 sequence reads: CSARESGDPSYEQYF. The CDR3, as DNA: TGCAGTGCTAGGGAATCAGGGGACCCCTCCTACGAGCAGTACTTC.

The chain employs TRBV2 and TRBJ2-3, with a weak D call TRBD2 (7 bases). There are 14 residues in the CDR3. Germline V lookup: CDR1 SNHLY, CDR2 FYNNEI. With 6 bases removed from V and 4 bases from J, the gap between germline ends came to 14 bases. The CDR3 region has the DNA TGTGCCAGCAGGGGGGGGCCTTTACCAGATACGCAGTATTTT. Protein product: CASRGGPLPDTQYF.

V usage is TRBV9 and J usage is TRBJ2-3; TRBD2 matches at 10 bases. Trimming removed 1 base from V and 9 bases from J; junction bases left unmatched: 11. The CDR3 totals 16 residues. CDR1 is SGDLS, CDR2 YYNGEE, per germline. CDR3 loop: CASSVSGAGGRFTQYF. In DNA form, the CDR3 reads TGTGCCAGCAGCGTATCGGGAGCGGGGGGGAGATTCACGCAGTATTTT.

The genes are TRBV5-6 and TRBJ2-1; 8 bases align to TRBD2. V was clipped by 1 base and J by 7 bases; unmatched bases: 16. There are 18 residues in the CDR3. Germline assignment: CDR1 SGHDT and CDR2 YYEEEE. CDR3 loop: CASSLLGISGTGGNEQFF. The CDR3 region has the DNA TGTGCCAGCAGCTTGCTGGGGATTAGCGGTACGGGGGGGAATGAGCAGTTCTTC.

This clonotype has ten or more counts. The chain uses TRBV29-1 and TRBJ2-1; 9 bases line up with TRBD2. CDR3 size: 12 residues. Losses at the gene ends were 4 bases for V and 10 bases for J; bases not matched to a gene: 5. CDR1 and CDR2 (germline): SQVTM, ANQGSEA. In DNA form, the CDR3 reads TGCAGCGTTGTCCTAGCGGGAAGGGAGCAGTTCTTC. Its protein is CSVVLAGREQFF.

The rearrangement joins TRBV5-1 to TRBJ2-4; TRBD1 agrees at 12 bases. Per the germline V gene, CDR1 is SGHRS and CDR2 is YFSETQ. The CDR3 loop spans 15 amino acids. Germline trimming cut 4 bases from V and 13 bases from J; bases unmatched to any gene: 12. The CDR3 region has the DNA TGCGCCAGCAGCACGGGACAGGGGGCTCCCTACGGGCAGTACTTC. Its translation is CASSTGQGAPYGQYF.

This clonotype was counted only a few times. This chain connects TRBV7-2 to TRBJ1-1; TRBD1 aligns across 8 bases. The germline V gene encodes CDR1 SGHTA and CDR2 FQGNSA. The CDR3 length is 15 residues. The junction had 3 bases not matched to a gene; V was cut back by 2 bases and J by 1 base. Here the CDR3 DNA reads TGTGCCAGCAGCTTATACAGGGGGGCGAACACTGAAGCTTTCTTT. Translation gives CASSLYRGANTEAFF. Drawing the rest from reference TRBV7-2 and TRBJ1-1, the complete variable domain is GAGVSQSPSNKVTEKGKDVELRCDPISGHTALYWYRQSLGQGLEFLIYFQGNSAPDKSGLPSDRFSAERTGGSVSTLTIQRTQQEDSAVYLCASSLYRGANTEAFFGQGTRLTVV.

A remark on this clonotype: Just one base apart from a much larger clone, this may be a read error. The chain carries TRBV7-9 and TRBJ2-7; D is ambiguous. The last part of the DNA fits TRBJ2-5 better; the J call may be wrong. CDR1 is SEHNR and CDR2 is FQNEAQ in the germline V gene (reference sequence). There are 14 residues in the CDR3. This chain's CDR3 is CASIPHDGKGTQYF. CDR3 DNA sequence: TGTGCCAGCATCCCCCATGACGGCAAAGGGACCCAGTACTTC.

The CDR3 loop is CASSERPLGRGNEQYF. Here the CDR3 DNA reads TGCGCCAGCAGCGAACGCCCCCTGGGTCGAGGCAATGAGCAGTACTTC. The V call is TRBV5-1, the J call TRBJ2-5; D call uncertain. The CDR3 is made up of 16 amino acids. Germline V gene sequence: CDR1 SGHRS, CDR2 YFSETQ. Between the trimmed V and J ends, which lost 4 bases and 11 bases, there was a span of 27 bases.

There are a few counts of this clonotype. The CDR3: CASSVGPGRGYTF. The CDR3, as DNA: TGCGCCAGCAGCGTGGGTCCGGGACGCGGCTACACCTTC. The rearrangement uses TRBV5-1 and TRBJ1-2; a possible D gene is TRBD1 (5 bases). Trimming took off 4 bases at V and 8 bases at J, with 15 bases between the two ends. Germline V gene lookup returns CDR1 SGHRS and CDR2 YFSETQ. The CDR3 totals 13 residues.

The chain is built from TRBV6-4 and TRBJ2-3, with 9 bases identical to TRBD2. The J segment lost 1 base and the V segment lost 7 bases, leaving 9 bases of the junction unmatched. The CDR3 has 16 residues. In germline, CDR1 is MRHNA, CDR2 SNTAGT. The CDR3 DNA reads TGTGCCAGCACCGAGTCTGCGGGAGGGGGCACAGATACGCAGTATTTT. It specifies CASTESAGGGTDTQYF.

The chain couples TRBV29-1 to TRBJ1-1; TRBD1 matches at 9 bases. This CDR3 contains 13 residues. The V and J ends lost 7 bases and 5 bases, in that order; junction bases with no gene match: 8. Per germline, CDR1 SQVTM and CDR2 ANQGSEA. CDR3: CSGRQGDRTEAFF. Here the CDR3 DNA reads TGCAGCGGGCGACAGGGGGATCGGACTGAAGCTTTCTTT. Full variable domain (rest looked up from reference TRBV29-1 and TRBJ1-1): SAVISQKPSRDICQRGTSLTIQCQVDSQVTMMFWYRQQPGQSLTLIATANQGSEATYESGFVIDKFPISRPNLTFSTLTVSNMSPEDSSIYLCSGRQGDRTEAFFGQGTRLTVV.

This clonotype was counted at least ten times. V and J are TRBV29-1 and TRBJ2-1, with 11 bases matching TRBD2. V dropped 4 bases and J dropped 0; count of bases not matched to a gene: 8. Per germline, CDR1 SQVTM and CDR2 ANQGSEA. The CDR3 totals 17 residues. The CDR3 reads CSVVRLAGGNSYNEQFF. In DNA form, the CDR3 reads TGCAGCGTTGTAAGGCTAGCGGGGGGTAACTCCTACAATGAGCAGTTCTTC.